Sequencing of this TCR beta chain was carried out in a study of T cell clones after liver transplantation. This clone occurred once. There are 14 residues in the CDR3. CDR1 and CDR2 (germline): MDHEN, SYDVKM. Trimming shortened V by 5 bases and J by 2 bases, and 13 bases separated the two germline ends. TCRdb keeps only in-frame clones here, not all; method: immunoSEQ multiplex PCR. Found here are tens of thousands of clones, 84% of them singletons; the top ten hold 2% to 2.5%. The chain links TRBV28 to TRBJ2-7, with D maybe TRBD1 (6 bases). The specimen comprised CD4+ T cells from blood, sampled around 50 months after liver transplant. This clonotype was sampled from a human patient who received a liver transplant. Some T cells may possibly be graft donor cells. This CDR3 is CASSTQGPPYEQYF. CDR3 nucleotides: TGTGCCAGCAGTACACAGGGACCTCCCTACGAGCAGTACTTC.